A single sample is the source of the 26 T cell receptor beta chains below, sequenced in a study of shared clonotypes between healthy human individuals. Clones were sequenced by immunoSEQ multiplex PCR, and TCRdb holds only the in-frame ones, with some missing. The table has 2 million to 2.5 million clones, about 92% seen once. The sample comprised naive CD4+ T cells from PBMCs. Subset described: CD45RA+ positively selected. Receptors originate from a man between 18 and 35 years old in good health. Some clones in this sample may be carry-over from other donors' samples.

This chain joins TRBV6-1 and TRBJ2-4; 9 nucleotides align to TRBD2. The CDR3 is 15 amino acids. J gave up 9 bases and V 8 bases, and 14 bases lay outside the gene matches. Germline loops: CDR1 MNHNS, CDR2 SASEGT. The CDR3 region is CASAPGGGRAGIQYF. CDR3 DNA sequence: TGTGCCAGCGCCCCCGGTGGCGGGAGGGCCGGCATTCAGTACTTC.

The chain combines TRBV7-3 with TRBJ2-7, with 10 bases fitting TRBD1. The V gene's germline CDR1 is SGHTA and CDR2 FQGTGA. CDR3 length: 15 residues. With 5 bases clipped from V and 4 bases from J, the junction kept 8 bases outside the gene matches. CDR3 coding DNA: TGTGCCAGCAGCCGGGACAGGGGTACCACTTACGAGCAGTACTTC. Its translation is CASSRDRGTTYEQYF.

V and J are TRBV2 and TRBJ2-5; 7 bases line up with TRBD1. Germline loops: CDR1 SNHLY, CDR2 FYNNEI. This CDR3 region has 14 residues. J gave up 3 bases and V 6 bases, and 7 bases lay outside the gene matches. CDR3 DNA: TGTGCCAGCAGGTCGGACAGGTGGGAAGAGACCCAGTACTTC. Amino acid sequence: CASRSDRWEETQYF.

This clone was observed once. The V call is TRBV11-2, the J call TRBJ1-1, with D uncertain. This CDR3 comprises 14 residues. CDR1 SGHAT and CDR2 FQNNGV come from the germline V gene. V lost 8 bases to trimming and J lost 1 base, with 14 bases between them. The CDR3 DNA reads TGTGCCAGCGGCCCGGACTTCCAGAACACTGAAGCTTTCTTT. Its protein is CASGPDFQNTEAFF.

Of note for this clone: The same CDR3 also results from other DNA sequences found in this sample. This chain joins TRBV20-1 and TRBJ2-7; no definite D call. V dropped 1 base and J dropped 3 bases, with 4 bases sitting between them. The CDR3 has 11 residues. In germline, CDR1 is DFQATT, CDR2 SNEGSKA (reference sequence). CDR3 residues: CSARGGYEQYF. For the CDR3, the DNA is TGCAGTGCTAGAGGTGGCTACGAGCAGTACTTC.

This chain connects TRBV6-4 to TRBJ2-3; TRBD1 might be the D (6 bases). CDR1 is MRHNA, CDR2 SNTAGT, per germline. This CDR3 has 14 amino acids. V lost 2 bases and J lost 6, with 12 bases in between. The CDR3 coding sequence is TGTGCCAGCAGTGACACCAACCAGGGGGATACGCAGTATTTT. Its protein is CASSDTNQGDTQYF.

The chain recombines TRBV25-1 with TRBJ1-1; D unresolved. V lost 7 bases, J lost 0 bases, and 9 bases lay in between. Germline V gives CDR1 MGHDK, CDR2 SYGVNS. The CDR3 has 13 residues. CDR3 protein: CASIPSLNTEAFF. DNA for the CDR3: TGTGCCAGCATACCCTCTCTGAACACTGAAGCTTTCTTT.

The rearrangement uses TRBV7-3 and TRBJ2-3; perhaps D is TRBD1 or TRBD2 (5 bases each). Trimming shortened V by 5 bases and J by 4 bases, and 13 bases separated the two germline ends. Germline assignment: CDR1 SGHTA and CDR2 FQGTGA. CDR3 length: 14 residues. Here the CDR3 DNA reads TGTGCCAGCAGCCGGGTGGGGGATTCAGATACGCAGTATTTT. Residues: CASSRVGDSDTQYF.

On this clone itself: Other nucleotide sequences in the sample specify the same CDR3. This sequence joins TRBV7-9 and TRBJ2-5, with D perhaps matching TRBD2 (5 bases). Germline V lookup: CDR1 SEHNR, CDR2 FQNEAQ (reference sequence). V gave up 5 bases and J gave up 0 bases, with 13 bases separating them. This CDR3 is built from 15 residues. CDR3: CASSLSAGNQETQYF. The CDR3 coding sequence is TGTGCCAGCAGCCTCTCGGCCGGGAACCAAGAGACCCAGTACTTC.

This chain connects TRBV5-4 to TRBJ1-2, with 7 nucleotides matching TRBD1. This CDR3 is 15 amino acids long. The germline V gene has CDR1 SGHNT and CDR2 YYREEE (reference sequence). The trim removed 3 bases at V and 2 bases at J, leaving 7 bases unmatched. CDR3 coding DNA: TGTGCCAGCAGCTCCGAACCGGGACAGAACTATGGCTACACCTTC. Its translation is CASSSEPGQNYGYTF. Based on the CDR3 plus reference TRBV5-4 and TRBJ1-2, the full variable domain is ETGVTQSPTHLIKTRGQQVTLRCSSQSGHNTVSWYQQALGQGPQFIFQYYREEENGRGNFPPRFSGLQFPNYSSELNVNALELDDSALYLCASSSEPGQNYGYTFGSGTRLTVV.

The chain uses TRBV19 and TRBJ2-2; D uncertain. The germline CDR1 and CDR2 sequences are LNHDA and SQIVND (reference sequence). The CDR3 sequence is 15 residues long. The ends were cut back, 7 bases at V and 2 bases at J, with 14 bases in the middle. DNA for the CDR3: TGTGCCAGTATTTTGACGGTCTTTAACACCGGGGAGCTGTTTTTT. Amino acid sequence: CASILTVFNTGELFF.

The chain recombines TRBV7-8 with TRBJ1-1; the match to TRBD1 covers 12 bases. V shed 2 bases and J 1 base; nucleotides not matched to a gene: 5. CDR3 length equals 17 residues. CDR1 is SGHVS, CDR2 FQNEAQ, per germline. The DNA of the CDR3 is TGTGCCAGCAGCTTACGGGACAGGGGGCTTGGGAACACTGAAGCTTTCTTT. This translates into CASSLRDRGLGNTEAFF.

J is TRBJ2-2 and V is TRBV29-1; 7 nucleotides match TRBD2. Trimming removed 6 bases from V and 4 bases from J; junction bases left unmatched: 11. In germline, CDR1 is SQVTM, CDR2 ANQGSEA. The CDR3 totals 15 residues. The CDR3 region is CSVQTSFKSTGELFF. CDR3 nucleotides: TGCAGCGTGCAGACTAGCTTTAAAAGCACCGGGGAGCTGTTTTTT.

V gene TRBV9 combines with J gene TRBJ1-1; D gene unclear. Germline loops: CDR1 SGDLS, CDR2 YYNGEE. The CDR3 is 15 amino acids. V was clipped by 3 bases and J by 1 base, with 13 bases between them. CDR3 protein: CASSEFSDGNTEAFF. DNA for the CDR3: TGTGCCAGCAGCGAGTTTTCGGACGGGAACACTGAAGCTTTCTTT.

The chain couples TRBV6-1 to TRBJ2-2; D may correspond to TRBD1 or TRBD2 (5 bases each). V lost 7 bases and J lost 4, with 16 bases in between. The CDR3 extends over 15 amino acids. Germline assignment: CDR1 MNHNS and CDR2 SASEGT. This chain's CDR3 is CASNAGTVLTGELFF. The CDR3 coding sequence is TGTGCCAGCAACGCCGGGACCGTACTCACCGGGGAGCTGTTTTTT.

This sequence joins TRBV21-1 and TRBJ1-5. TRBV21-1 is recorded as a pseudogene. The CDR3 runs 17 residues. This CDR3 is CASSNCTFEFSNQPQHF. Here the CDR3 DNA reads TGTGCCAGCAGCAACTGTACCTTCGAGTTCAGCAATCAGCCCCAGCATTTT.

The chain recombines TRBV5-1 with TRBJ2-3; maybe TRBD1 (6 bases). The CDR3 extends over 15 amino acids. Germline lookup yields CDR1 SGHRS and CDR2 YFSETQ. The germline V and J ends were trimmed by 0 bases and 0 bases, with 8 bases remaining between them. DNA of the CDR3: TGCGCCAGCAGCTTGGAGGGGGTGAGCACAGATACGCAGTATTTT. Translation gives CASSLEGVSTDTQYF.

Concerning this clone itself: Distinct nucleotide sequences in the sample also encode this CDR3. The chain recombines TRBV5-1 with TRBJ2-2; 7 nucleotides agree with TRBD2. From germline, CDR1 is SGHRS and CDR2 YFSETQ. The J segment lost 0 bases and the V segment lost 3 bases, leaving 5 bases of the junction unmatched. The CDR3 is 16 amino acids. The CDR3 nucleotides read TGCGCCAGCAGCTATTTAGCGGGCTCGAACACCGGGGAGCTGTTTTTT. It codes for CASSYLAGSNTGELFF.

On this clone itself: Additional DNA sequences in this sample encode the identical CDR3. The CDR3 region is CASSLEGYEQYF. CDR3 in DNA: TGTGCCAGCAGTTTAGAGGGGTACGAGCAGTACTTC. This chain links TRBV28 with TRBJ2-7, with D perhaps assigned TRBD1 or TRBD2 (5 bases each). CDR1 and CDR2 from the germline V gene are MDHEN and SYDVKM. V lost 2 bases to trimming and J lost 4 bases, with 6 bases between them. The CDR3 has 12 residues.

The chain has TRBV7-3 and TRBJ2-3; TRBD2 agrees at 8 bases. From germline, CDR1 is SGHTA and CDR2 FQGTGA. CDR3 length: 16 residues. Losses at the gene ends were 6 bases for V and 0 bases for J; bases not matched to a gene: 8. CDR3 bases: TGTGCCAGCAGTCCTAGACTAGCGAAAAGCACAGATACGCAGTATTTT. Protein product: CASSPRLAKSTDTQYF.

Here the CDR3 DNA reads TGTGCCAGCAGTGAAGGTAGGGGCCGTACCTACGAGCAGTACTTC. Its protein is CASSEGRGRTYEQYF. V usage is TRBV6-1 and J usage is TRBJ2-7, with a tentative D call TRBD1 (5 bases). The CDR3 extends over 15 amino acids. Deletions cut 1 base from V and 2 bases from J, with 12 bases between. Looked up from germline, CDR1 is MNHNS and CDR2 is SASEGT.

This clone occurred once. The genes are TRBV6-1 and TRBJ1-1; 9 nucleotides align to TRBD1. The CDR3 contains 11 residues. Germline V gene lookup returns CDR1 MNHNS and CDR2 SASEGT. V lost 7 bases, J lost 14 bases, and 8 bases stayed unmatched. CDR3 coding DNA: TGTGCCAGCACCGGGGACAGGGCGAACTTCTTT. Protein sequence: CASTGDRANFF.

The CDR3 spells CASRSGGGPNEQFF. CDR3 sequence (DNA): TGTGCCAGCAGGTCGGGGGGAGGGCCCAATGAGCAGTTCTTC. This chain links TRBV7-9 with TRBJ2-1; TRBD2 aligns across 7 bases. The CDR3 consists of 14 residues. The germline CDR1 and CDR2 sequences are SEHNR and FQNEAQ (reference sequence). V lost 6 bases, J lost 6 bases, and 8 bases stayed unmatched.

This rearrangement joins TRBV5-4 to TRBJ2-5; 8 positions match TRBD1. CDR3 length equals 13 residues. Trimming took 5 bases from V and 5 from J; bases not matched to a gene: 5. Germline CDR1 SGHNT, CDR2 YYREEE (reference sequence). The CDR3 reads CASSPDRVETQYF. DNA of the CDR3: TGTGCCAGCAGTCCGGACAGGGTGGAGACCCAGTACTTC.

The chain links TRBV5-1 to TRBJ2-7; 10 nucleotides align to TRBD2. The germline V gene has CDR1 SGHRS and CDR2 YFSETQ. This CDR3 spans 14 amino acids. Germline trimming cut 2 bases from V and 6 bases from J; bases unmatched to any gene: 5. The CDR3 coding sequence is TGCGCCAGCAGCTTTGCTAGCGGGAGTAGCGAGCAGTACTTC. It codes for CASSFASGSSEQYF.

V is TRBV2 and J is TRBJ1-4; D not resolved. V dropped 7 bases and J dropped 7 bases, with 22 bases sitting between them. Germline CDR1 and CDR2: SNHLY and FYNNEI. The CDR3 is made up of 16 amino acids. The CDR3, as DNA: TGTGCCAGCACGCCACCCCAGCTCCCAGAAGGTGAAAAACTGTTTTTT. This translates into CASTPPQLPEGEKLFF. Drawing the rest from reference TRBV2 and TRBJ1-4, the complete variable domain is EPEVTQTPSHQVTQMGQEVILRCVPISNHLYFYWYRQILGQKVEFLVSFYNNEISEKSEIFDDQFSVERPDGSNFTLKIRSTKLEDSAMYFCASTPPQLPEGEKLFFGSGTQLSVL.